This T cell receptor (beta chain) was retrieved from a study of blood T cell repertoires in COVID-19. The authors' processing: Estimation of nucleated cell counts relied on the amplification of reference gene primers. Repertoires were generated with immunoSEQ multiplex PCR, while TCRdb's copy carries only in-frame clones and drops some. Clone size and V and J calls were adopted from that table, with D and trimming inferred from the DNA. Of hundreds of thousands of clones in the sample, about 91% were seen once. This CDR3 region has 17 residues. V was cut by 2 bases and J by 7 bases, with 23 bases left in between. Looked up from germline, CDR1 is SGHTA and CDR2 is FQGNSA.

This clonotype was sampled from a man older than 75 with acute or convalescent COVID-19. The chain has TRBV7-2 and TRBJ1-2, with D possibly matching TRBD1 (6 bases). The sequenced sample consisted of peripheral blood. The CDR3 region has the DNA TGTGCCAGCAGCTTATACGGGACAACACTTAGTTCAGGTGGCTACACCTTC. Residues: CASSLYGTTLSSGGYTF.